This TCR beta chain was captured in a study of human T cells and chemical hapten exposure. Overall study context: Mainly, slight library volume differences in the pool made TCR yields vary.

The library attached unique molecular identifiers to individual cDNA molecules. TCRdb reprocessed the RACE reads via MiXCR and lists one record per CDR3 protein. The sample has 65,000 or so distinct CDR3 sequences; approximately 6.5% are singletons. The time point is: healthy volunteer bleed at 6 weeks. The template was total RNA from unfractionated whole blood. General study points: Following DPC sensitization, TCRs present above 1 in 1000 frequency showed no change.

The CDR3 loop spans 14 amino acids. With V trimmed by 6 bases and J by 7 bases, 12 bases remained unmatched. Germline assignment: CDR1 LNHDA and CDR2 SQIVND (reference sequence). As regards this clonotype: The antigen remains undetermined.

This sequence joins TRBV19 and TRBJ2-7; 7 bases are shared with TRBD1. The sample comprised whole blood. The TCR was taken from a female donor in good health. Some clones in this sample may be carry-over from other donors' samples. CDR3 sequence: CASRDRASTEEQYF. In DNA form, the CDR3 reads TGTGCCAGTAGAGACAGGGCCAGCACGGAGGAGCAGTACTTC.